The TCR beta chain described here comes from a study of CD8 T cells in ankylosing spondylitis. TCRdb re-derived calls from the 5' RACE reads in MiXCR, one entry per CDR3 protein. The data contain around 490,000 distinct CDR3 sequences, under 5.5% of them singletons. This CDR3 has 14 amino acids. Germline V gene data show CDR1 as DFQATT and CDR2 as SNEGSKA (reference sequence). V was cut by 1 base and J by 1 base, with 9 bases left in between. In this sample, this clonotype turned up many times. The antigen is unknown. General study results and limits: A motif of several highly homologous TCR beta variants was seen as apparently characteristic of ankylosing spondylitis blood.

V is TRBV20-1 and J is TRBJ2-3; perhaps TRBD2 as D (6 bases). Sequencing used blood, either unsorted or a sorted T cell fraction (not recorded which). The receptor's source is a male donor with ankylosing spondylitis. The CDR3 bases are TGCAGTGCTAGAGTCGGGGGACGCACAGATACGCAGTATTTT. Translated: CSARVGGRTDTQYF.